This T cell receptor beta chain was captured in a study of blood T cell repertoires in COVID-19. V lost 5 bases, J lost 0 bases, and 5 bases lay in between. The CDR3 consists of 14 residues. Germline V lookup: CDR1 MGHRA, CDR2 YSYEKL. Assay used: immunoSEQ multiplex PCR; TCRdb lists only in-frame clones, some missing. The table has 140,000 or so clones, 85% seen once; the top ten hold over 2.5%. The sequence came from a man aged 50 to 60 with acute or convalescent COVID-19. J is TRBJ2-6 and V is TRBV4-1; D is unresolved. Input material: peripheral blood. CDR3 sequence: CASSSLSGANVLTF. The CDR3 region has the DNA TGCGCCAGCAGCTCCCTCTCTGGGGCCAACGTCCTGACTTTC.